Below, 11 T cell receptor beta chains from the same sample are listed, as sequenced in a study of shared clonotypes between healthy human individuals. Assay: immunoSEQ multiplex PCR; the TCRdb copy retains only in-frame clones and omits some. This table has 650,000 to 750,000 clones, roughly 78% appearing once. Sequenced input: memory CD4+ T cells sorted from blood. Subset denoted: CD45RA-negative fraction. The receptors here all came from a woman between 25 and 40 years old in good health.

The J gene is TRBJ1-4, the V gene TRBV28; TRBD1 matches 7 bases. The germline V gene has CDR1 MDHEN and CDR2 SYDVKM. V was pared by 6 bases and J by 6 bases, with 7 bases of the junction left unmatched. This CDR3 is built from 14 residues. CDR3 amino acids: CASRADRVYEKLFF. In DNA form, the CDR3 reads TGTGCCAGCAGAGCCGACAGGGTGTATGAAAAACTGTTTTTT.

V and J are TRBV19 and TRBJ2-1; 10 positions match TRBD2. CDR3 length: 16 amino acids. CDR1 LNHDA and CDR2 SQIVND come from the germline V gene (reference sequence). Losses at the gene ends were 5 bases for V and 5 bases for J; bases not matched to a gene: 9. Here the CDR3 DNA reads TGTGCCAGTAGTCCCCTAGCGGGAGATGGGGACAATGAGCAGTTCTTC. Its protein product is CASSPLAGDGDNEQFF.

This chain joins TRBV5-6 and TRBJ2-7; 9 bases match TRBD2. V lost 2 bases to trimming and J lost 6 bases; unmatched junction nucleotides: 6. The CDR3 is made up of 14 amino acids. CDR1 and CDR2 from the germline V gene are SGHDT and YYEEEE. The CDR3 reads CASSFVSGSFEQYF. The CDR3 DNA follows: TGTGCCAGCAGCTTTGTTAGCGGGAGTTTCGAGCAGTACTTC.

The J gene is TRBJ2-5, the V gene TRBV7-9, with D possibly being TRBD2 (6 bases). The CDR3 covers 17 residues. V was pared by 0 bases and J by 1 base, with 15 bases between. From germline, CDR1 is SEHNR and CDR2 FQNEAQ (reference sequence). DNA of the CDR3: TGTGCCAGCAGCTTAGCAAGCGGCGGGCGGGGCCAAGAGACCCAGTACTTC. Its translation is CASSLASGGRGQETQYF.

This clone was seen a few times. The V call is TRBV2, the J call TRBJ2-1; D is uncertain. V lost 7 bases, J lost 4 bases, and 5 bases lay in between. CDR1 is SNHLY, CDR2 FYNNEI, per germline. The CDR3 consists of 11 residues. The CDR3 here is CASIQYNEQFF. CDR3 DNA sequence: TGTGCCAGCATCCAGTACAATGAGCAGTTCTTC.

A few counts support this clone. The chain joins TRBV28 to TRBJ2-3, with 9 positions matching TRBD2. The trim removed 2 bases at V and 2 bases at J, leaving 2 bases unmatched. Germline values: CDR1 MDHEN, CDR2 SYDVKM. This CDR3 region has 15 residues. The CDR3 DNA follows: TGTGCCAGCAGTTTAGCGGGAGGGCACACAGATACGCAGTATTTT. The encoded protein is CASSLAGGHTDTQYF.

The CDR3 loop reads CATSPRTPRKTEAFF. The CDR3, as DNA: TGTGCCACCAGCCCCCGGACCCCCCGAAAGACTGAAGCTTTCTTT. V usage is TRBV15 and J usage is TRBJ1-1; D is undetermined. V was trimmed by 5 bases and J by 5 bases, leaving 18 bases between them. The CDR3 runs to 15 residues. Germline V lookup: CDR1 LNHNV, CDR2 YYDKDF (reference sequence).

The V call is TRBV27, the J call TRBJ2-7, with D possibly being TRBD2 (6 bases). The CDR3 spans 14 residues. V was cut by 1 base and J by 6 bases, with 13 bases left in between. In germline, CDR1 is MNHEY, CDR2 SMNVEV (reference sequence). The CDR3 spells CASSLFGSNFEQYF. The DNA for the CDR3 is TGTGCCAGCAGTTTATTCGGGAGTAACTTCGAGCAGTACTTC.

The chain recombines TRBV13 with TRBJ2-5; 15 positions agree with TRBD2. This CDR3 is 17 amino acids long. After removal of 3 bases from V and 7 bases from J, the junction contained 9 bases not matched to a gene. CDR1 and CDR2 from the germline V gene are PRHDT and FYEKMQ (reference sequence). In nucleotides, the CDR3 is TGTGCCAGCAGCTTCCTCCAGGGACTAGCGGGAGGAGGGACCCAGTACTTC. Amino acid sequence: CASSFLQGLAGGGTQYF. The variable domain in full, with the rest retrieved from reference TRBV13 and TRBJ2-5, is AAGVIQSPRHLIKEKRETATLKCYPIPRHDTVYWYQQGPGQDPQFLISFYEKMQSDKGSIPDRFSAQQFSDYHSELNMSSLELGDSALYFCASSFLQGLAGGGTQYFGPGTRLLVL.

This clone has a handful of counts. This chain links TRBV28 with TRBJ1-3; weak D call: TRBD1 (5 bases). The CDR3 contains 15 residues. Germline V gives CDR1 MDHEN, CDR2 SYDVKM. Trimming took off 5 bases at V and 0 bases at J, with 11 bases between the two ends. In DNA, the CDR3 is TGTGCCAGCAGTCCAGGGAGATTCTCTGGAAACACCATATATTTT. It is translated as CASSPGRFSGNTIYF.

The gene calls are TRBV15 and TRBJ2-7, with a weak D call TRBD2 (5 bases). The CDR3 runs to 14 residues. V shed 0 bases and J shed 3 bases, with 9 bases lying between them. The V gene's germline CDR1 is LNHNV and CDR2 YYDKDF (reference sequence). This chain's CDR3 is CATSRDGDHYEQYF. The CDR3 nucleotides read TGTGCCACCAGCAGAGACGGGGATCACTACGAGCAGTACTTC. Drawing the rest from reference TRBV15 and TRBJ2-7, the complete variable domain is DAMVIQNPRYQVTQFGKPVTLSCSQTLNHNVMYWYQQKSSQAPKLLFHYYDKDFNNEADTPDNFQSRRPNTSFCFLDIRSPGLGDTAMYLCATSRDGDHYEQYFGPGTRLTVT.